Below, one T cell receptor beta chain is given with its context. This entry belongs to a study of naive and memory T cell subsets. CDR3 size: 18 residues. J gave up 7 bases and V 2 bases, and 17 bases lay outside the gene matches. Germline CDR1 reads DFQATT; CDR2 reads SNEGSKA (reference sequence). TCR cDNA received a 3' ligated oligonucleotide that carried a UMI. Amplification of ligated cDNA took four PCR rounds with SP2 and nested alpha and beta constant primers. Reverse transcription of blood and skin TCR RNA was primed at alpha and beta constant regions. MiXCR, run by TCRdb on the 5' RACE reads, gives a single entry per CDR3 protein. The table shows about 62,000 distinct CDR3 sequences, with approximately 8.5% occurring only once.

This chain links TRBV20-1 with TRBJ1-2, with TRBD1 matching over 12 bases. The origin of this receptor is a female donor in good health. The CDR3: CSARRLAGTGGLMSGYTF. The CDR3 coding sequence is TGCAGTGCTAGACGCCTCGCTGGGACAGGGGGCTTAATGAGTGGCTACACCTTC.